The clone carrying this T cell receptor beta chain came up a few times. The data stem from a study of blood T cell repertoires in COVID-19. Study information: The samples span acute and convalescent COVID-19 from the United States, Italy and Spain. The analysed material was cDNA or gDNA that came from T cells, B-cell-depleted T cells, or PBMCs.

Authors' methods: Using reference gene primer amplification, nucleated cell counts were estimated. Method: immunoSEQ multiplex PCR; TCRdb's copy keeps in-frame clones and lacks some. The DNA was the basis for D and trimming; V, J and clone size are from that table. This table has roughly 66,000 clones, 70% to 85% appearing once. Trimming took 10 bases from V and 4 from J, leaving 10 bases between them. This CDR3 has 11 amino acids. Germline CDR1 reads SEHNR; CDR2 reads FQNEAQ (reference sequence). The chain combines TRBV7-9 with TRBJ1-2; D gene ambiguous. The sequence derives from a man in his sixties with acute or convalescent COVID-19. Material: peripheral blood. The CDR3 DNA is TGTGCCACCGGAGGAAGCTATGGCTACACCTTC. Protein: CATGGSYGYTF. Using reference TRBV7-9 and TRBJ1-2 for the parts outside the CDR3, the full variable domain is DTGVSQNPRHKITKRGQNVTFRCDPISEHNRLYWYRQTLGQGPEFLTYFQNEAQLEKSRLLSDRFSAERPKGSFSTLEIQRTEQGDSAMYLCATGGSYGYTFGSGTRLTVV.